These T cell receptor beta chains were read from a single sample in a study of T-cell reconstitution after alpha-beta-depleted transplantation in children. TCRdb re-derived calls from the PCR reads in MiXCR, one entry per CDR3 protein. The sample shows 500,000 to 650,000 distinct CDR3 sequences, 13% of them seen only once. The sequencing used PBMCs, mostly from graft donor cells, collected 360 days after TCRalphabeta/CD19-depleted stem cell transplant. These receptors came from a male patient between 10 and 17 years old who had a stem cell transplant for acute myeloid leukemia, so the T cells may come from the graft donor. CDR3s include the opening cysteine and the closing phenylalanine or tryptophan. Fields, in order: J gene, V gene, clone size, D gene, CDR3 protein, CDR3 DNA. D genes are given only for firm matches. Only some rows state a clone size, as once, few, many or a class for expanded clones.

j_call: TRBJ2-1
v_call: TRBV7-8
clone_size: NA
d_call: NA
cdr3_aa: CASSLKAERRVYNEQFF
cdr3_nt: TGTGCCAGCAGCTTAAAGGCAGAAAGGAGGGTTTACAATGAGCAGTTCTTC

j_call: TRBJ2-1
v_call: TRBV4-3
clone_size: few
d_call: NA
cdr3_aa: CASSQNRDGSYNEQFF
cdr3_nt: TGCGCCAGCAGCCAGAACAGGGATGGCTCCTACAATGAGCAGTTCTTC

j_call: TRBJ2-5
v_call: TRBV28
clone_size: NA
d_call: NA
cdr3_aa: CASMKNLQETQYF
cdr3_nt: TGTGCCAGCATGAAGAACCTCCAAGAGACCCAGTACTTC

j_call: TRBJ2-1
v_call: TRBV20-1
clone_size: few
d_call: TRBD1
cdr3_aa: CSAQAGQGGHEQFF
cdr3_nt: TGCAGTGCTCAGGCGGGACAGGGCGGGCATGAGCAGTTCTTC

j_call: TRBJ2-5
v_call: TRBV10-3
clone_size: few
d_call: NA
cdr3_aa: CAISERGTIGKETQYF
cdr3_nt: TGTGCCATCAGTGAACGGGGGACAATAGGAAAAGAGACCCAGTACTTC

j_call: TRBJ2-5
v_call: TRBV6-5
clone_size: few
d_call: NA
cdr3_aa: CASSYNRLELETQYF
cdr3_nt: TGTGCCAGCAGTTACAATCGGCTAGAGTTAGAGACCCAGTACTTC

j_call: TRBJ2-1
v_call: TRBV12-5
clone_size: NA
d_call: TRBD1
cdr3_aa: CASGPSGQGAGNEQFF
cdr3_nt: TGTGCTAGTGGTCCCTCGGGACAGGGGGCGGGGAATGAGCAGTTCTTC

j_call: TRBJ2-7
v_call: TRBV27
clone_size: few
d_call: TRBD1
cdr3_aa: CASSGPRTGRNEQYF
cdr3_nt: TGTGCCAGCAGTGGGCCTAGGACAGGGAGAAACGAGCAGTACTTC

j_call: TRBJ2-1
v_call: TRBV29-1
clone_size: few
d_call: NA
cdr3_aa: CSPRRQAEGEQFF
cdr3_nt: TGCAGCCCGCGGCGACAGGCTGAGGGTGAGCAGTTCTTC

j_call: TRBJ1-1
v_call: TRBV4-3
clone_size: few
d_call: NA
cdr3_aa: CASSQDRSFGTEAFF
cdr3_nt: TGCGCCAGCAGCCAAGATAGGTCTTTTGGCACTGAAGCTTTCTTT

j_call: TRBJ2-1
v_call: TRBV7-9
clone_size: many
d_call: NA
cdr3_aa: CASSLAGSRGNEQFF
cdr3_nt: TGTGCCAGCAGCTTAGCGGGGAGCAGGGGCAATGAGCAGTTCTTC

j_call: TRBJ2-7
v_call: TRBV5-6
clone_size: few
d_call: NA
cdr3_aa: CASSLAAPGMDEQYF
cdr3_nt: TGTGCCAGCAGCTTGGCGGCCCCTGGGATGGACGAGCAGTACTTC

j_call: TRBJ2-5
v_call: TRBV10-3
clone_size: NA
d_call: NA
cdr3_aa: CASRGVPQETQYF
cdr3_nt: TGTGCCTCCAGGGGGGTTCCACAAGAGACCCAGTACTTC

j_call: TRBJ2-5
v_call: TRBV6-1
clone_size: NA
d_call: NA
cdr3_aa: CASSTGRGSGETQYF
cdr3_nt: TGTGCCAGCAGTACGGGGAGGGGGTCAGGAGAGACCCAGTACTTC

j_call: TRBJ1-6
v_call: TRBV7-9
clone_size: NA
d_call: NA
cdr3_aa: CASSFKTRDSDNSPLHF
cdr3_nt: TGTGCCAGCAGCTTTAAAACACGGGATTCGGATAATTCACCCCTCCACTTT

j_call: TRBJ2-5
v_call: TRBV20-1
clone_size: few
d_call: TRBD1
cdr3_aa: CSTVGQGQETQYF
cdr3_nt: TGCAGTACCGTCGGACAGGGTCAAGAGACCCAGTACTTC

j_call: TRBJ2-1
v_call: TRBV5-1
clone_size: NA
d_call: NA
cdr3_aa: CASSLPGAWKYNEQFF
cdr3_nt: TGCGCCAGCAGCCTGCCCGGGGCCTGGAAATACAATGAGCAGTTCTTC

j_call: TRBJ2-5
v_call: TRBV4-3
clone_size: few
d_call: TRBD1
cdr3_aa: CASSPGTGGYQETQYF
cdr3_nt: TGCGCCAGCAGCCCAGGGACAGGGGGATACCAAGAGACCCAGTACTTC

j_call: TRBJ2-7
v_call: TRBV5-1
clone_size: NA
d_call: TRBD1
cdr3_aa: CASTKWTGSYEQYF
cdr3_nt: TGCGCCAGCACCAAATGGACAGGGTCCTACGAGCAGTACTTC

j_call: TRBJ2-7
v_call: TRBV20-1
clone_size: many
d_call: NA
cdr3_aa: CSAMGLTSYEQYF
cdr3_nt: TGCAGTGCTATGGGGCTTACCTCCTACGAGCAGTACTTC

j_call: TRBJ1-4
v_call: TRBV29-1
clone_size: NA
d_call: TRBD1
cdr3_aa: CSATGAGLQAF
cdr3_nt: TGCAGCGCGACAGGGGCTGGCCTCCAGGCCTTT

j_call: TRBJ1-4
v_call: TRBV25-1
clone_size: many
d_call: NA
cdr3_aa: CASSLNSPGRGEKLFF
cdr3_nt: TGTGCCAGCAGTTTGAATTCTCCAGGGCGGGGGGAAAAACTGTTTTTT